This T cell receptor (beta chain) was captured in a study of CD4 T cells in relation to SARS-CoV-2 and coronaviruses. Study in general: Shared crossreactive spike epitopes were mapped to their HLA restriction.

About this clone: As yet, its antigen is unknown.

Uncultured naive and memory CD4+ T cells supplied DNA for deep TCR-beta sequencing. Sequencing was performed with immunoSEQ multiplex PCR; in TCRdb, only in-frame clones are kept and a portion is missing. The sample yields some 65,000 clones, approximately 87% seen once. The unexposed donors gave CD4+ T cells in about 2010-2019, prior to COVID-19. Study-level results: According to naive versus memory sequencing, detected responses are memory recall, not newly primed. In roughly 60% of donors, memory CD4+ clonotypes crossrecognized SARS-CoV-2 and at least one common cold coronavirus spike.

Sequences were obtained from memory CD4+ T cells from PBMCs. The TCR sequence derives from a human donor in good health.

The CDR3 bases are TGTGCCAGCAGCCCCGGACTAGCGTCACAATTTGTCTCCTACAATGAGCAGTTCTTC. It yields the protein CASSPGLASQFVSYNEQFF. The gene calls are TRBV7-9 and TRBJ2-1, with 9 bases fitting TRBD2. Unmatched junction bases numbered 14, after V lost 5 bases and J lost 0 bases. Germline CDR1 reads SEHNR; CDR2 reads FQNEAQ (reference sequence). The CDR3 covers 19 residues.